This TCR beta chain is drawn from a study of Ad26.COV2.S vaccination and SARS-CoV-2 variants. As for the study in general: Recipients of Ad26.COV2.S got it intramuscularly, once or twice 56 days apart. Broader study findings: Post-vaccination breadth of spike-specific CD8+ and CD4+ T cell responses was reportedly substantial. Possible underestimation of total T cell responses by the TCR breadth and depth analyses was noted.

The count of this clone is one. Its antigen is still unknown. Indicated treatment: roughly 20 received Ad26.COV2.S at low or high dose, single or two shots; a few received placebo; per-sample allocation not given. Repertoires come from day 63 after the first vaccine or placebo injection. Whoever gave the sample was an adult aged 18-55 years in Boston. Produced via immunoSEQ multiplex PCR; TCRdb's table is partial and in-frame only. The top ten hold 2% to 3% of the sample, which has hundreds of thousands of clones, roughly nine tenths seen once. The receptor's source is a person aged 18-60 years who received the Ad26.COV2.S COVID-19 vaccine or a placebo. The input for sequencing was peripheral blood, taken in a trial of Ad26.COV2.S vaccine versus placebo.

Written as DNA, the CDR3 is TGTGCCAGCTCACCAAGTCGGGTGAACACTGAAGCTTTCTTT. Amino acid sequence: CASSPSRVNTEAFF. J is TRBJ1-1 and V is TRBV18; D is undetermined. The CDR3 spans 14 residues. Germline V gene data show CDR1 as KGHSH and CDR2 as LQKENI. Trimming left V 2 bases short and J 0 bases short, with 7 bases between.